A selection of T cell receptor beta chains follows, all from one sample in a study of CD8 T cells in Susac syndrome. One entry per CDR3 protein, called by TCRdb with MiXCR from the immunoSEQ multiplex PCR reads. Here the sample spans some 160,000 distinct CDR3 sequences, 85% to 95% being singletons. Sequencing was performed on CD4+ T cells from PBMCs. The receptors here all came from a human donor with Susac syndrome. CDR3s include the opening cysteine and the closing phenylalanine or tryptophan. D genes are given only for firm matches. The size field is filled for only some rows; it gives once, few, many or a size class.

TRBD1	.	TRBV18	TRBJ1-1	TGTGCCAGCTCCCGATCGACAGGGTGGGACACTGAAGCTTTCTTT	CASSRSTGWDTEAFF
TRBD1	.	TRBV6-5	TRBJ1-1	TGTGCCAGCAGTTTTTACAGGGGGCATACTGAAGCTTTCTTT	CASSFYRGHTEAFF
.	.	TRBV5-6	TRBJ1-1	TGTGCCAGCAGCGTCCGCGGGAACAAGGGCACTGAAGCTTTCTTT	CASSVRGNKGTEAFF
TRBD2	.	TRBV5-4	TRBJ2-5	TGTGCCAGCAGCTTGGGGGTTCTAGCGGGGAAAGGCGAGACCCAGTACTTC	CASSLGVLAGKGETQYF
.	.	TRBV5-1	TRBJ2-3	TGCGCCAGCAGCTTGGCCTCGGCCGGGCGGGGCACAGATACGCAGTATTTT	CASSLASAGRGTDTQYF
TRBD1	.	TRBV20-1	TRBJ1-4	TGCAGTGCTAGTGCCGGGACAGCCTATAATGAAAAACTGTTTTTT	CSASAGTAYNEKLFF
TRBD2	.	TRBV12-3/TRBV12-4	TRBJ2-1	TGTGCCAGCAGTTTTCCGGGGGGGCCCTACAATGAGCAGTTCTTC	CASSFPGGPYNEQFF
.	.	TRBV30	TRBJ2-1	TGTGCCTGGAGCCCCCGCCGCAATGAGCAGTTCTTC	CAWSPRRNEQFF
TRBD2	.	TRBV3-1	TRBJ2-7	TGTGCCAGCAGCCAAGGTTCTAGCGGCGGATACTACGAGCAGTACTTC	CASSQGSSGGYYEQYF
.	.	TRBV20-1	TRBJ2-5	TGCAGTGCTAGTGCAAGGGGATTAGAGACCCAGTACTTC	CSASARGLETQYF
TRBD1	.	TRBV12-3/TRBV12-4	TRBJ1-6	TGTGCCAGCAGCTCGGACAGGGATCGTAATTCACCCCTCCACTTT	CASSSDRDRNSPLHF
.	.	TRBV28	TRBJ2-2	TGTGCCAGCAGTCCCCGGACTCATAACACCGGGGAGCTGTTTTTT	CASSPRTHNTGELFF
.	.	TRBV19	TRBJ2-1	TGTGCCAGTAGTTCGCGACAGACTGAGCAGTTCTTC	CASSSRQTEQFF
TRBD1	.	TRBV30	TRBJ1-6	TGTGCCTGGTCTGGACAGGCTCGAATCTCCTATAATTCACCCCTCCACTTT	CAWSGQARISYNSPLHF
.	.	TRBV2	TRBJ2-5	TGTGCCAGCACTGCAGGGGAAGAGACCCAGTACTTC	CASTAGEETQYF
.	.	TRBV5-4	TRBJ1-2	TGTGCCAGCAGCAATGCCGGGGGCAGCTTGGCTGGCTACACCTTC	CASSNAGGSLAGYTF
.	few	TRBV4-1	TRBJ2-5	TGCGCCAGCAGACAGGGTAGGAGCCAAGAGACCCAGTACTTC	CASRQGRSQETQYF
.	.	TRBV20-1	TRBJ1-1	TGCAGTGCGACGGGGGCATGGAGGATGGAAGCTTTCTTT	CSATGAWRMEAFF
TRBD1	.	TRBV7-9	TRBJ1-2	TGTGCCAGCAGCCCAACAGGGGGCGACTATGGCTACACCTTC	CASSPTGGDYGYTF
.	once	TRBV5-1	TRBJ2-5	TGCGCCAGCAGAACGGGACTCGGGGAGACCCAGTACTTC	CASRTGLGETQYF
TRBD2	.	TRBV6-1	TRBJ2-3	TGTGCCTCCCCTGGCGGGAGTAGTGCTAGCACAGATACGCAGTATTTT	CASPGGSSASTDTQYF
.	.	TRBV19	TRBJ1-2	TGTGCCAGTAGCCCAATTAGGGGCGAACGCGACTATGGCTACACCTTC	CASSPIRGERDYGYTF